This T cell receptor (beta chain) was sequenced in a study of cytomegalovirus exposure and HLA in healthy donors. General study findings and limits: Exclusion applied to some V segments, including TRBV6-2 and TRBV6-3, as they were indistinguishable. Analyses of presence and absence presupposed an approximately uniform sequencing depth across donors. The study designated about 180 TCR beta chains cytomegalovirus-associated.

Germline trimming cut 2 bases from V and 3 bases from J; bases unmatched to any gene: 3. Germline V CDR1 and CDR2: KGHSH, LQKENI. This CDR3 region has 15 residues. In the PCR, 60 Vbeta and 13 Jbeta primers were used. Clones were sequenced by immunoSEQ multiplex PCR, and TCRdb holds only the in-frame ones, with some missing. The repertoire holds about 140,000 clones, about two thirds seen once, with about 3.9% in the top ten. In regard to this clone: Its antigen remains unknown.

The chain couples TRBV18 to TRBJ1-3; TRBD1 matches 8 bases. The sequence came from a man aged 50 or older in good health and CMV-seropositive. The material sequenced was PBMCs. The CDR3 nucleotides are TGTGCCAGCTCACCAAGGACAGGGAATGGAAACACCATATATTTT. Its translation: CASSPRTGNGNTIYF. The entire variable domain, with the rest obtained from reference TRBV18 and TRBJ1-3, is as follows: NAGVMQNPRHLVRRRGQEARLRCSPMKGHSHVYWYRQLPEEGLKFMVYLQKENIIDESGMPKERFSAEFPKEGPSILRIQQVVRGDSAAYFCASSPRTGNGNTIYFGEGSWLTVV.